Presented here are 14 T cell receptor beta chains from one specimen sequenced in a study of cytomegalovirus exposure and HLA in healthy donors. PCR was performed using 60 Vbeta and 13 Jbeta primers. The repertoire was sequenced with immunoSEQ multiplex PCR; TCRdb's copy has only in-frame clones and lacks some. The sample holds about 180,000 clones; around 80% are singletons and the top ten take 1.4% to 1.5%. The material sequenced was PBMCs. These receptors all stem from a man aged 18 to 29 in good health and CMV-seronegative.

V is TRBV6-5 and J is TRBJ1-5; 9 bases are a match to TRBD1. This CDR3 is built from 13 residues. CDR1 MNHEY and CDR2 SVGAGI come from the germline V gene. The V gene end was trimmed by 4 bases and the J gene end by 10 bases; junction bases not matched to a gene: 5. The CDR3 region has the DNA TGTGCCAGCAGTTGGGGACAGGGAGTCCCCCAGCATTTT. Encoded protein: CASSWGQGVPQHF.

The rearrangement joins TRBV2 to TRBJ2-5, with 8 bases lining up with TRBD1. The CDR3 sequence is 14 residues long. From germline, CDR1 is SNHLY and CDR2 FYNNEI. The V and J ends lost 6 bases and 5 bases, in that order; junction bases with no gene match: 8. The CDR3 DNA is TGTGCCAGCAGCCTACAGGGGGTGGGGGAGACCCAGTACTTC. This gives the protein CASSLQGVGETQYF.

This clone was seen just once. This sequence joins TRBV6-1 and TRBJ1-1, with 8 nucleotides matching TRBD1. V was pared by 3 bases and J by 7 bases, with 10 bases of the junction left unmatched. The germline V gene encodes CDR1 MNHNS and CDR2 SASEGT. CDR3 length equals 15 residues. In DNA form, the CDR3 reads TGTGCCAGCAGTGATCAGGACAGGGCAGTGGGTGAAGCTTTCTTT. This encodes CASSDQDRAVGEAFF.

The V and J genes are TRBV30 and TRBJ2-5; 10 bases match TRBD2. V shed 2 bases, J shed 5 bases, and the junction held 11 bases outside the gene matches. CDR1 and CDR2 (germline): GTSNPN, SVGIG (reference sequence). CDR3 length equals 16 residues. The CDR3 nucleotides read TGTGCCTGGAGTCAATGGAGCGGGAGGGCCCATGAGACCCAGTACTTC. Its translation: CAWSQWSGRAHETQYF. The complete variable domain, with remaining parts taken from reference TRBV30 and TRBJ2-5, reads SQTIHQWPATLVQPVGSPLSLECTVEGTSNPNLYWYRQAAGRGLQLLFYSVGIGQISSEVPQNLSASRPQDRQFILSSKKLLLSDSGFYLCAWSQWSGRAHETQYFGPGTRLLVL.

V and J are TRBV15 and TRBJ2-2, with 7 bases lining up with TRBD1. The V segment lost 8 bases and the J segment 5 bases; nucleotides outside the gene matches: 5. This CDR3 region has 13 residues. Germline V gene data show CDR1 as LNHNV and CDR2 as YYDKDF (reference sequence). This chain's CDR3 is CATRDSLTGELFF. CDR3 nucleotide sequence: TGTGCCACCCGGGACAGCCTAACCGGGGAGCTGTTTTTT.

The genes are TRBV6-4 and TRBJ2-3; TRBD2 matches 10 bases. V was pared by 0 bases and J by 4 bases, with 4 bases of the junction left unmatched. Per germline, CDR1 MRHNA and CDR2 SNTAGT. This CDR3 region has 16 residues. This CDR3 is CASSDSPSGSPDTQYF. The DNA for the CDR3 is TGTGCCAGCAGTGACTCTCCTAGCGGGAGCCCAGATACGCAGTATTTT.

V and J are TRBV4-1 and TRBJ2-5, with 11 bases aligning to TRBD1. The germline gives CDR1 MGHRA, CDR2 YSYEKL. V dropped 1 base and J dropped 7; count of bases not matched to a gene: 5. The CDR3 runs 15 residues. CDR3: CASSQAGQGGGTQYF. Here the CDR3 DNA reads TGCGCCAGCAGCCAAGCGGGACAGGGGGGTGGGACCCAGTACTTC.

CDR3 coding DNA: TGTGCCTGGTCCCCTAATTATTCCGGGGAGCTGTTTTTT. Its translation is CAWSPNYSGELFF. This chain links TRBV30 with TRBJ2-2; D call uncertain. CDR3 length equals 13 residues. The V end was cut by 5 bases, the J end by 6 bases, with 13 bases between. In germline, CDR1 is GTSNPN, CDR2 SVGIG (reference sequence).

The DNA of the CDR3 is TGTGCCAGCAGTGCGGAGGGTAACTATGGCTACACCTTC. Encoded protein: CASSAEGNYGYTF. The rearrangement joins TRBV2 to TRBJ1-2, with D unresolved. Germline CDR1 is SNHLY and CDR2 is FYNNEI. Trimming stripped 4 bases from V and 1 base from J, with 7 bases between. The CDR3 totals 13 residues.

The chain couples TRBV2 to TRBJ1-1, with TRBD1 as a possible D gene (6 bases). V shed 5 bases and J shed 11 bases, with 12 bases lying between them. In germline, CDR1 is SNHLY, CDR2 FYNNEI. This CDR3 spans 11 amino acids. Here the CDR3 reads CASSRTGMAFF. The CDR3 DNA reads TGTGCCAGCAGTAGAACAGGGATGGCTTTCTTT.

This sequence joins TRBV2 and TRBJ1-4; D may be TRBD1 (5 bases). CDR3 length equals 13 residues. With 4 bases removed from V and 7 bases from J, the gap between germline ends came to 10 bases. CDR1 SNHLY and CDR2 FYNNEI come from the germline V gene. The CDR3 here is CASSVRGGEKLFF. The CDR3 DNA reads TGTGCCAGCAGTGTTAGGGGAGGTGAAAAACTGTTTTTT.

In this sample, this clone turned up a few times. The chain has TRBV6-6 and TRBJ2-2; D unresolved. The germline V gene encodes CDR1 MNHNY and CDR2 SVGAGI (reference sequence). CDR3 size: 13 residues. Trimming removed 6 bases at V and 1 base at J, with 6 bases between. In nucleotides, the CDR3 is TGTGCCAGCAGGCGGCTGAACACCGGGGAGCTGTTTTTT. It translates to CASRRLNTGELFF.

The chain has TRBV2 and TRBJ1-1, with a possible D match to TRBD1 (5 bases). The CDR3 is made up of 13 amino acids. Trimming took 6 bases from V and 0 from J, leaving 8 bases between them. Germline CDR1 SNHLY, CDR2 FYNNEI. In DNA form, the CDR3 reads TGTGCCAGCAGGGGGCCCATGAACACTGAAGCTTTCTTT. Translated, it gives CASRGPMNTEAFF.

The DNA of the CDR3 is TGTGCCAGCAGCCAGGTAACTAGCGGAACTTACAATGAGCAGTTCTTC. Protein: CASSQVTSGTYNEQFF. V is TRBV4-2 and J is TRBJ2-1; 8 bases fit TRBD2. CDR1 is LGHNA and CDR2 is YNFKEQ in the germline V gene. J lost 4 bases, V lost 3 bases, and 8 bases had no gene match. The CDR3 contains 16 residues.